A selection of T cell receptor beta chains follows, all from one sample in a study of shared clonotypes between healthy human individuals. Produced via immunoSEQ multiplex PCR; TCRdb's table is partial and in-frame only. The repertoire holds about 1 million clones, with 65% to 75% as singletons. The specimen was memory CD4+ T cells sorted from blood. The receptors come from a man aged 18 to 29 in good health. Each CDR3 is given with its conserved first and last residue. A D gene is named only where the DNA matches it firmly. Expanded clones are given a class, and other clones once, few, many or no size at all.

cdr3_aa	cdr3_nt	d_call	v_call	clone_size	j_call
CASSLVLAGGNEQYF	TGTGCCAGCAGTTTGGTACTAGCGGGCGGCAACGAGCAGTACTTC	TRBD2	TRBV27	NA	TRBJ2-7
CASSPNDRVIYF	TGTGCCAGCAGCCCTAACGACAGGGTAATTTACTTC	TRBD1	TRBV7-2	NA	TRBJ2-7
CASSLDSPDTQYF	TGTGCCAGCAGCTTAGATAGCCCAGATACGCAGTATTTT	NA	TRBV11-2	NA	TRBJ2-3
CASSARDRDYGYTF	TGTGCCAGCAGCGCCCGCGACAGGGACTATGGCTACACCTTC	TRBD1	TRBV7-8	many	TRBJ1-2
CASSPRWQGAETQYF	TGTGCCAGCAGCCCCCGGTGGCAGGGAGCAGAGACCCAGTACTTC	NA	TRBV5-6	NA	TRBJ2-5
CASMRGSSGNTIYF	TGTGCCAGCATGCGGGGGTCCTCTGGAAACACCATATATTTT	NA	TRBV25-1	NA	TRBJ1-3
CASSGQRGSLAFF	TGTGCCAGTAGTGGACAGCGGGGGAGTCTAGCTTTCTTT	NA	TRBV19	NA	TRBJ1-1
CASSLRTESSYEQYF	TGTGCCAGTAGCCTCAGGACGGAGAGCTCCTACGAGCAGTACTTC	NA	TRBV19	NA	TRBJ2-7
CASSLAGTGFNEQFF	TGTGCCAGCTCACTCGCCGGGACAGGGTTTAATGAGCAGTTCTTC	TRBD1	TRBV18	NA	TRBJ2-1
CASSPISGQANTGELFF	TGTGCCAGCTCACCGATTAGCGGGCAGGCGAACACCGGGGAGCTGTTTTTT	TRBD2	TRBV18	NA	TRBJ2-2
CATTGRVNTEAFF	TGTGCCACTACAGGGAGGGTGAACACTGAAGCTTTCTTT	NA	TRBV19	NA	TRBJ1-1
CASSAGGNQPQHF	TGTGCCAGCAGCGCCGGGGGCAATCAGCCCCAGCATTTT	NA	TRBV7-3	few	TRBJ1-5
CASSQERGLAGSGQYF	TGTGCCAGCAGCCAAGAACGGGGACTAGCGGGAAGCGGGCAGTACTTC	TRBD2	TRBV4-2	NA	TRBJ2-7
CASSYEGRGNTEAFF	TGTGCCAGCAGTTACGAGGGAAGAGGGAACACTGAAGCTTTCTTT	NA	TRBV6-5	NA	TRBJ1-1
CASSFQGDRGEKLFF	TGCGCCAGCAGCTTTCAGGGGGACCGAGGTGAAAAACTGTTTTTT	TRBD1	TRBV5-1	NA	TRBJ1-4
CASSALSGGESTKQYF	TGTGCCAGCAGCGCACTTAGCGGGGGGGAATCTACGAAGCAGTACTTC	TRBD2	TRBV7-2	NA	TRBJ2-7
CASSSRSHNEKLFF	TGTGCCAGTAGTAGCCGGAGCCATAATGAAAAACTGTTTTTT	NA	TRBV19	NA	TRBJ1-4
CASSTGTAYGYTF	TGTGCCAGTAGTACCGGGACAGCCTATGGCTACACCTTC	TRBD1	TRBV19	NA	TRBJ1-2
CASSVGTGFGELFF	TGTGCCAGCAGCGTAGGGACAGGGTTCGGGGAGCTGTTTTTT	TRBD1	TRBV9	NA	TRBJ2-2
CASSPWPPNYGYTF	TGTGCCAGCAGCCCCTGGCCCCCTAACTATGGCTACACCTTC	NA	TRBV7-2	few	TRBJ1-2
CASRRTGNQPQHF	TGTGCCAGTAGGCGGACAGGAAATCAGCCCCAGCATTTT	TRBD1	TRBV19	NA	TRBJ1-5
CAWNYGGEQYF	TGTGCCTGGAACTATGGGGGCGAGCAGTACTTC	NA	TRBV30	NA	TRBJ2-7
CASSTPGLGIGEQFF	TGTGCCAGCAGTACTCCGGGACTAGGGATTGGTGAGCAGTTCTTC	TRBD2	TRBV6-5	NA	TRBJ2-1
CASSLDYRVGSPLHF	TGCGCCAGCAGCTTGGACTACAGGGTTGGCTCACCCCTCCACTTT	NA	TRBV5-1	few	TRBJ1-6
CASRSFPGGTDTQYF	TGTGCCAGCCGTAGCTTCCCAGGGGGCACAGATACGCAGTATTTT	NA	TRBV7-9	NA	TRBJ2-3
CASSLTGGSTDTQYF	TGTGCCAGCAGTCTCACAGGGGGAAGCACAGATACGCAGTATTTT	TRBD1	TRBV6-5	NA	TRBJ2-3
CASSGTGVNTGELFF	TGTGCCAGCAGCGGGACAGGGGTAAACACCGGGGAGCTGTTTTTT	TRBD1	TRBV2	NA	TRBJ2-2
CASNDRVGTEAFF	TGCGCCAGCAACGACAGGGTCGGCACTGAAGCTTTCTTT	TRBD1	TRBV10-2	NA	TRBJ1-1
CASSQVFRGRVSGTEAFF	TGTGCCAGCAGCCAAGTTTTCAGGGGGCGCGTGTCGGGCACTGAAGCTTTCTTT	TRBD1	TRBV4-2	NA	TRBJ1-1
CASSSFLGNTIYF	TGTGCCAGCAGTTCCTTTTTAGGAAACACCATATATTTT	NA	TRBV6-5	NA	TRBJ1-3
CASSLGFPIGKTQYF	TGTGCCAGCAGTTTGGGGTTTCCTATTGGAAAGACCCAGTACTTC	NA	TRBV28	NA	TRBJ2-5
CASRPGDFYTGELFF	TGTGCCAGCAGACCCGGGGATTTTTACACCGGGGAGCTGTTTTTT	NA	TRBV5-4	NA	TRBJ2-2
CASNPRQDFTDTQYF	TGTGCCAGCAATCCCAGACAGGACTTCACAGATACGCAGTATTTT	NA	TRBV6-1	NA	TRBJ2-3
CASSKGQGKNIQYF	TGTGCCAGTAGTAAGGGACAGGGAAAAAACATTCAGTACTTC	TRBD1	TRBV19	NA	TRBJ2-4
CASSPSTSGGSYEQYF	TGTGCCAGCAGTCCTTCGACTAGCGGGGGGTCCTACGAGCAGTACTTC	TRBD2	TRBV28	NA	TRBJ2-7
CASRTGSYEQYF	TGCGCCAGCAGGACAGGGTCCTACGAGCAGTACTTC	TRBD1	TRBV10-1	NA	TRBJ2-7
CASTRRLADLSYEQYF	TGTGCCAGCACTCGTAGACTAGCCGACCTCTCCTACGAGCAGTACTTC	TRBD2	TRBV5-6	NA	TRBJ2-7
CASSISSGGTDTQYF	TGTGCCAGTAGTATTTCTAGCGGGGGGACAGATACGCAGTATTTT	TRBD2	TRBV19	once	TRBJ2-3
CASSYAGGEGNTIYF	TGTGCCAGCAGTTACGCAGGGGGCGAAGGAAACACCATATATTTT	TRBD1	TRBV6-6	NA	TRBJ1-3
CASSLERDPQLVF	TGCGCCAGCAGCTTGGAAAGGGACCCTCAACTTGTCTTC	NA	TRBV5-1	NA	TRBJ1-2
CSVEGPEKLFF	TGCAGCGTTGAAGGGCCGGAAAAACTGTTTTTT	NA	TRBV29-1	few	TRBJ1-4
CASSYRGSGAYEQYF	TGTGCCAGCAGTTACAGGGGGTCGGGAGCCTACGAGCAGTACTTC	NA	TRBV6-5	NA	TRBJ2-7
CASSPGLQETQYF	TGTGCCAGCAGCCCGGGCCTGCAAGAGACCCAGTACTTC	NA	TRBV11-2	few	TRBJ2-5
CASSQEGTGSSPLHF	TGTGCCAGCAGCCAAGAGGGGACAGGGAGTTCACCCCTCCACTTT	TRBD1	TRBV14	NA	TRBJ1-6
CATLAGGMETQYF	TGTGCCACCTTAGCGGGGGGGATGGAGACCCAGTACTTC	TRBD2	TRBV6-6	few	TRBJ2-5
CASSVLGTGELFF	TGTGCCAGCAGTGTTCTGGGGACCGGGGAGCTGTTTTTT	NA	TRBV2	few	TRBJ2-2
CASSLPSSGNTIYF	TGTGCCAGCAGCTTACCGAGCTCTGGAAACACCATATATTTT	NA	TRBV7-6	NA	TRBJ1-3
CASSRQVQETQYF	TGTGCCAGCAGCCGACAGGTCCAAGAGACCCAGTACTTC	NA	TRBV11-2	NA	TRBJ2-5
CASSLAFRGANTGELFF	TGTGCCAGCAGCTTGGCGTTTCGGGGCGCGAACACCGGGGAGCTGTTTTTT	NA	TRBV5-6	NA	TRBJ2-2
CAWSVRTFYGYTF	TGTGCCTGGAGTGTTCGGACCTTCTATGGCTACACCTTC	NA	TRBV30	NA	TRBJ1-2
CAISAATRSTDTQYF	TGTGCCATCAGTGCAGCGACTAGATCAACAGATACGCAGTATTTT	NA	TRBV10-3	few	TRBJ2-3
CAWSREGTRGTTAFF	TGTGCCTGGAGTCGGGAAGGAACTCGGGGTACCACGGCTTTCTTT	NA	TRBV30	NA	TRBJ1-1
CASSLQFGPLHF	TGTGCCAGCAGTTTGCAGTTCGGACCCCTCCACTTT	NA	TRBV27	NA	TRBJ1-6
CASTGGVASGANVLTF	TGTGCCAGCACCGGGGGGGTGGCTTCTGGGGCCAACGTCCTGACTTTC	TRBD2	TRBV2	NA	TRBJ2-6